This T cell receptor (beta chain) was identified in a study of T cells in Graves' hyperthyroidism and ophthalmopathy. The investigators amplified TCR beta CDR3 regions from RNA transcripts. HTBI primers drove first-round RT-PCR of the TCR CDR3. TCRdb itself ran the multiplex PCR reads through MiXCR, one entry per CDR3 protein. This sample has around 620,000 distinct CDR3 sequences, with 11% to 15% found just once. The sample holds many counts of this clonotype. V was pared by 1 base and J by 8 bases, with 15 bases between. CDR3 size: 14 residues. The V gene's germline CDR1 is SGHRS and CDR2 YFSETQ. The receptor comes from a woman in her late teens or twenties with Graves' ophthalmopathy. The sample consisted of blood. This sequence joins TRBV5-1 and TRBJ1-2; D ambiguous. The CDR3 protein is CASSLRPPRRGYTF. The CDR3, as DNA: TGCGCCAGCAGCTTGAGGCCTCCACGTCGGGGCTACACCTTC.